The following is a TCR beta chain sequence with its context. Its antigen is unidentified. This entry comes from a study of cytomegalovirus exposure and HLA in healthy donors. Study-wide results and caveats: High specificity and sensitivity for cytomegalovirus status were reported for the classifier.

The CDR3 loop spans 16 amino acids. V was pared by 1 base and J by 4 bases, with 16 bases between. Germline-derived CDR1 and CDR2 are SNHLY and FYNNEI. The donors were members of the roughly 130-subject validation cohort (separate from the approximately 670-subject first cohort). Libraries were prepared by immunoSEQ multiplex PCR; TCRdb keeps only in-frame clonotypes and omits some of them. This table has around 230,000 clones, around 88% appearing once. The chain combines TRBV2 with TRBJ2-5, with D maybe TRBD2 (5 bases). This sequence was found in a woman aged 30 to 39 in good health and CMV-seropositive. Sequenced input: PBMCs. As DNA, the CDR3 is TGTGCCAGCAGTGAAGGAGAGGCGGGTTGGGCAGAGACCCAGTACTTC. Translation: CASSEGEAGWAETQYF. Looking up the rest from reference TRBV2 and TRBJ2-5 gives the full variable domain: EPEVTQTPSHQVTQMGQEVILRCVPISNHLYFYWYRQILGQKVEFLVSFYNNEISEKSEIFDDQFSVERPDGSNFTLKIRSTKLEDSAMYFCASSEGEAGWAETQYFGPGTRLLVL.